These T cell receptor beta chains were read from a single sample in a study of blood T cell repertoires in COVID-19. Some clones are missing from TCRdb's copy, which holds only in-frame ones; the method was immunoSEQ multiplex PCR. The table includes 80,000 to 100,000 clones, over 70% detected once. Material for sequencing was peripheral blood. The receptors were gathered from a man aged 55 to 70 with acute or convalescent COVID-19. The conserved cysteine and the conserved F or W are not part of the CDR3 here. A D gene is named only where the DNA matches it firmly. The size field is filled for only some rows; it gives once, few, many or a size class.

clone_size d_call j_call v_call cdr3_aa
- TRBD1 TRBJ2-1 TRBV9 ASSVEEVRGTPRTYNEQF
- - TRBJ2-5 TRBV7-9 ASSLGLPGEETQY
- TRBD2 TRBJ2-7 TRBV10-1 ASSESAGGYEQY
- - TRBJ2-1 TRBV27 ASSAGITVYNEQF
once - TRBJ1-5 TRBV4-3 ASSQDNTQGQPQH
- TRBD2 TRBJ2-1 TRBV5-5 ASSLSREPSNEQF
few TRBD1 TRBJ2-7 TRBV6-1 ASSDLTGSYEQY
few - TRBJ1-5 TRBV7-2 ASSQRSQSVNQPQH
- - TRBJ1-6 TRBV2 ASSGPLTAPNSPLH
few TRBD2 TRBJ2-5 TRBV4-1 ASSQDRSGRTQETQY
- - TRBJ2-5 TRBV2 ASSAGTAYQETQY
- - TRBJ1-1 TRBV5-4 ASSFIGRMGTEAF
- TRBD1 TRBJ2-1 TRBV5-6 ASSITTGGSDEQF
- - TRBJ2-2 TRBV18 ASSPLGSANTGELF
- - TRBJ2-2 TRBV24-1 ATSDSRDTGELF
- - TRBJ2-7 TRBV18 ASSLEQGYEQY
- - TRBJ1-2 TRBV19 ASSIGANYGYT
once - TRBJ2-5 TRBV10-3 ATSLLQGSQETQY
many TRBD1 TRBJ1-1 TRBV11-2 ASSSQQGATEAF
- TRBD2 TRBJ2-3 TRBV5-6 ASCRGGGADTQY
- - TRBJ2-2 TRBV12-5 ASAANYGELF
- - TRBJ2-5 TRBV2 ASSDGGRGGETQY
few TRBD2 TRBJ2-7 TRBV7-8 ASSFLTSGYYEQY
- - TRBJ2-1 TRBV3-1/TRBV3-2 ASSRQSSYNEQF
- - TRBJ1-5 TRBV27 ASSFSAGGNQPQH
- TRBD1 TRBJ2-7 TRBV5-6 ASSLGTVFYEQY
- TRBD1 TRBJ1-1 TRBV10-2 ASSGQGRAEAF
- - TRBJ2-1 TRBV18 ASSPTTQGGEQF
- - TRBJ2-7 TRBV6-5 ASSPVWDTSYEQY
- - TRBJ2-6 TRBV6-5 ASRLDSSGANVLT
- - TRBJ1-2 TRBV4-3 ASSQVGLDSSVYGYT
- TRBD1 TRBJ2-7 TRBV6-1 ASSESRTGTYEQY